This T cell receptor beta chain was captured by sequencing in a study of identical twins. The CDR3 is 16 residues long. Trimming removed 1 base at V and 0 bases at J, with 10 bases between. Germline V gene sequence: CDR1 SGHRS, CDR2 YFSETQ. This clonotype occurred many times. TCRdb re-analysed the 5' RACE reads in MiXCR, keeping a single row per CDR3 protein. The sample carries 200,000 or so distinct CDR3 sequences, more than 6.5% recorded once. This sample was shared with a second study, whose subject was yellow fever vaccine responses in identical twins.

Sequenced input: memory (CD45RO+) T cells sorted from blood. This TCR came from a woman aged 18-35 years in good health. The chain joins TRBV5-1 to TRBJ2-2; D gene uncertain. CDR3: CASSLTVSANTGELFF. As DNA, the CDR3 is TGCGCCAGCAGCTTGACAGTAAGCGCGAACACCGGGGAGCTGTTTTTT.